Shown below are 14 T cell receptor beta chains from a single sample sequenced in a study of T cell changes during pregnancy in multiple sclerosis. The protocol was immunoSEQ multiplex PCR, while the TCRdb copy is restricted to in-frame clones and leaves out a portion. The sample has some 60,000 clones, about 91% seen once. Here the sequenced sample was peripheral blood, taken after pregnancy. The source is a female donor with multiple sclerosis, enrolled in a pregnancy study.

The rearrangement uses TRBV7-3 and TRBJ2-2; no clear D. Per germline, CDR1 SGHTA and CDR2 FQGTGA. The CDR3 has 12 amino acids. Deletions cut 0 bases from V and 7 bases from J, with 3 bases between. The CDR3 DNA is TGTGCCAGCAGCTTAACTCGCGGGGAGCTGTTTTTT. Translated, it gives CASSLTRGELFF.

This rearrangement joins TRBV2 to TRBJ2-3, with a weak D call TRBD1 (7 bases). Germline CDR1 SNHLY, CDR2 FYNNEI. This CDR3 has 14 residues. The V and J ends lost 6 bases and 0 bases respectively, with 10 bases between them. The CDR3 bases are TGTGCCAGCAGGCGGGACAGTAGCACAGATACGCAGTATTTT. Amino acids: CASRRDSSTDTQYF.

CDR3 in DNA: TGCGCCAGCAGCTTGGCCCGGCGGGTGCAGTTCTTC. Its translation: CASSLARRVQFF. This chain uses TRBV5-1 with TRBJ2-1, with D possibly TRBD2 on 5 matching bases. The CDR3 covers 12 residues. Germline assignment: CDR1 SGHRS and CDR2 YFSETQ. V shed 0 bases and J shed 12 bases, with 10 bases lying between them.

This chain connects TRBV5-1 to TRBJ1-4, with a weak D call TRBD1 (5 bases). CDR1 and CDR2 (germline): SGHRS, YFSETQ. Trimming shortened V by 8 bases and J by 2 bases, and 22 bases separated the two germline ends. The CDR3 has 17 amino acids. The CDR3 spells CARGGGKGMGTNEKLFF. The CDR3 nucleotides are TGCGCCAGGGGCGGGGGAAAGGGGATGGGGACTAATGAAAAACTGTTTTTT.

This chain connects TRBV29-1 to TRBJ2-1; a possible D gene is TRBD2 (6 bases). Trimming stripped 2 bases from V and 8 bases from J, with 7 bases between. The CDR3 contains 11 residues. Germline V gene data show CDR1 as SQVTM and CDR2 as ANQGSEA. The CDR3 nucleotides read TGCAGCGTTGAAAGGAGGGATGAGCAGTTCTTC. Protein sequence: CSVERRDEQFF.

The rearrangement uses TRBV27 and TRBJ1-6; 9 bases are shared with TRBD1. Germline trimming cut 5 bases from V and 5 bases from J; bases unmatched to any gene: 1. CDR3 size: 14 residues. Germline loops: CDR1 MNHEY, CDR2 SMNVEV (reference sequence). The CDR3 DNA reads TGTGCCAGCAGTGGGGACAGGGATAATTCACCCCTCCACTTT. This sequence encodes CASSGDRDNSPLHF.

This chain links TRBV5-1 with TRBJ1-2, with TRBD1 matching over 8 bases. This CDR3 comprises 14 residues. V dropped 4 bases and J dropped 4; count of bases not matched to a gene: 6. CDR1 and CDR2 from the germline V gene are SGHRS and YFSETQ. CDR3 DNA sequence: TGCGCCAGCAGCGGGGGACAGGCAACCTATGGCTACACCTTC. Amino acids: CASSGGQATYGYTF.

This chain uses TRBV7-3 with TRBJ2-3; 11 nucleotides line up with TRBD2. J gave up 2 bases and V 0 bases, and 4 bases lay outside the gene matches. CDR3 size: 17 residues. CDR1 is SGHTA, CDR2 FQGTGA, per germline. This CDR3 is CASSLTLAGGPTDTQYF. CDR3 DNA sequence: TGTGCCAGCAGCTTAACGTTAGCGGGGGGGCCCACAGATACGCAGTATTTT.

This clone appeared once. This rearrangement joins TRBV27 to TRBJ1-2; 8 positions agree with TRBD1. This CDR3 has 14 amino acids. The ends lost 6 bases at V and 4 bases at J; junction bases unmatched: 7. The germline CDR1 and CDR2 sequences are MNHEY and SMNVEV (reference sequence). CDR3 in DNA: TGTGCCAGCAGCGCACAGGGGGGAGGCTATGGCTACACCTTC. Translation gives CASSAQGGGYGYTF.

The chain employs TRBV11-2 and TRBJ1-2; D is perhaps TRBD1 (6 bases). Trimming took 5 bases from V and 8 from J, leaving 15 bases between them. Germline values: CDR1 SGHAT, CDR2 FQNNGV. This CDR3 spans 13 amino acids. CDR3 sequence (DNA): TGTGCCAGCAGCGGAGCACCGGGGGGCGGCTACACCTTC. Translation gives CASSGAPGGGYTF.

This chain connects TRBV11-2 to TRBJ1-6; D gene unclear. CDR3 size: 12 residues. CDR1 and CDR2 from the germline V gene are SGHAT and FQNNGV. V lost 3 bases and J 9 bases, leaving 6 bases between the germline ends. The CDR3 loop is CASSFPLSPLHF. CDR3 in DNA: TGTGCCAGCAGCTTCCCCCTTTCACCCCTCCACTTT.

This chain links TRBV4-1 with TRBJ2-3, with D possibly TRBD2 on 6 matching bases. Germline-derived CDR1 and CDR2 are MGHRA and YSYEKL. The CDR3 is 15 amino acids. V lost 0 bases and J 6 bases, leaving 13 bases between the germline ends. The CDR3 nucleotides read TGCGCCAGCAGCCAAGACGAGGTTGGGAGGGATACGCAGTATTTT. This sequence encodes CASSQDEVGRDTQYF.

This chain links TRBV5-4 with TRBJ2-1, with D possibly matching TRBD1 (6 bases). CDR1 is SGHNT, CDR2 YYREEE, per germline (reference sequence). V lost 4 bases and J 8 bases, leaving 10 bases between the germline ends. This CDR3 has 12 amino acids. This chain's CDR3 is CASSPDSYEQFF. DNA for the CDR3: TGTGCCAGCAGCCCGGACAGCTATGAGCAGTTCTTC.

This clone has just a few counts. The genes are TRBV7-9 and TRBJ1-1; D perhaps matches TRBD1 (6 bases). CDR1 is SEHNR and CDR2 is FQNEAQ in the germline V gene (reference sequence). Trimming stripped 5 bases from V and 11 bases from J, with 15 bases between. The CDR3 is made up of 12 amino acids. The chain's CDR3 is CASSPRGGVAFF. The CDR3 region has the DNA TGTGCCAGCAGCCCCCGAGGGGGGGTGGCTTTCTTT.